A single sample is the source of the 3 T cell receptor beta chains below, sequenced in a study of identical twins. TCRdb called the 5' RACE reads again in MiXCR, with one record for every CDR3 protein. There are about 470,000 distinct CDR3 sequences in the sample; more than 20% occur only once, and approximately 2.9% lies in the top ten. These sequences were also reported in another study, on T cells expressing NK-cell markers.

The sequenced sample was CD4+ T cells sorted from blood. These receptors were obtained from a woman younger than 30 in good health.

The chain uses TRBV6-5 and TRBJ2-1, with 8 bases lining up with TRBD1. Per the germline V gene, CDR1 is MNHEY and CDR2 is SVGAGI. CDR3 length: 14 amino acids. Trimming removed 2 bases from V and 7 bases from J; junction bases left unmatched: 4. CDR3 amino acids: CASSYRTGMNEQFF. The CDR3 bases are TGTGCCAGCAGTTACCGGACAGGGATGAATGAGCAGTTCTTC.

This chain connects TRBV5-1 to TRBJ1-1; D not certain. The V end was cut by 0 bases, the J end by 1 base, with 7 bases between. This CDR3 has 14 residues. Germline V lookup: CDR1 SGHRS, CDR2 YFSETQ. Here the CDR3 DNA reads TGCGCCAGCAGCTTGGCCGACGGGAACACTGAAGCTTTCTTT. Its translation: CASSLADGNTEAFF. The complete variable domain, with remaining parts taken from reference TRBV5-1 and TRBJ1-1, reads KAGVTQTPRYLIKTRGQQVTLSCSPISGHRSVSWYQQTPGQGLQFLFEYFSETQRNKGNFPGRFSGRQFSNSRSEMNVSTLELGDSALYLCASSLADGNTEAFFGQGTRLTVV.

This clonotype was picked up a small number of times. J is TRBJ1-2 and V is TRBV12-3 or TRBV12-4; weak D call: TRBD1 (6 bases). This CDR3 contains 14 residues. V was shortened by 6 bases and J by 4 bases, with 15 bases between the two germline ends. The CDR3 nucleotides are TGTGCCAGCAGACGGACAGAGGACCGCTATGGCTACACCTTC. Translation gives CASRRTEDRYGYTF.